Presented here are 4 T cell receptor beta chains from one specimen sequenced in a study of T cells in Graves' hyperthyroidism and ophthalmopathy. TCR beta CDR3 regions were amplified from RNA transcripts. First-round RT-PCR of the TCR CDR3 relied on the HTBI primer set. TCRdb called the multiplex PCR reads again in MiXCR, with one record for every CDR3 protein. Among more than 300,000 distinct CDR3 sequences listed, about 14% were seen once. The sequenced sample consisted of blood. The receptors stem from a woman aged 25 to 39 with Graves' hyperthyroidism.

In its sample, this clonotype was seen many times. V and J are TRBV20-1 and TRBJ2-7; 9 bases fit TRBD1. V shed 1 base and J 5 bases; nucleotides not matched to a gene: 9. The CDR3 runs 15 residues. Germline assignment: CDR1 DFQATT and CDR2 SNEGSKA (reference sequence). The CDR3 DNA is TGCAGTGCTAGAGGCTTCCGGGACAGGGTTCACGAGCAGTACTTC. Translation: CSARGFRDRVHEQYF.

About this clonotype itself: This could be a read error, since a much larger clone is one nucleotide away. The chain joins TRBV12-3 or TRBV12-4 to TRBJ2-7, with D possibly TRBD1 on 6 matching bases. The CDR3 sequence is 19 residues long. V was clipped by 3 bases and J by 1 base, with 25 bases between them. CDR3 DNA sequence: TGTGCCAGCAGTTTTCTTGTTCGGTATCGGGACATTGAATCCTACGAGCAGTACTTC. Its translation: CASSFLVRYRDIESYEQYF.

Of note for this clonotype: Possible read error: a much larger clone is one base away. The chain couples TRBV28 to TRBJ2-5, with D perhaps assigned TRBD1 or TRBD2 (7 bases each). The CDR3 extends over 14 amino acids. The germline V gene encodes CDR1 MDHEN and CDR2 SYDVKM. For the CDR3, the DNA is TGTGCCGGCAGTTCAGCAGGGGGGGAAGAGACCCAGTACTTC. Amino acids: CAGSSAGGEETQYF.

J is TRBJ2-6 and V is TRBV2; 7 bases are a match to TRBD1. The CDR3 loop spans 16 amino acids. V was pared by 6 bases and J by 4 bases, with 9 bases of the junction left unmatched. CDR1 is SNHLY, CDR2 FYNNEI, per germline. CDR3 residues: CASRGQIGGGANVLTF. CDR3 DNA sequence: TGTGCCAGCAGGGGACAGATTGGAGGCGGGGCCAACGTCCTGACTTTC.